A selection of T cell receptor beta chains follows, all from one sample in a study of post-analysis software for immune sequencing data. TCRdb reanalysed the PCR reads using MiXCR and keeps one entry per CDR3 protein. The data contain about 400,000 distinct CDR3 sequences, around 37% of them singletons. The source material was blood. The receptor source for this set is a girl under 18 with multiple sclerosis. CDR3s include the opening cysteine and the closing phenylalanine or tryptophan. A D gene is named only where the DNA matches it firmly. Clone size, where shown, is once, few, many, or a class for clones that have expanded.

j_gene: TRBJ2-3
v_gene: TRBV3-1
d_gene: TRBD2
abundance: .
CDR3nt: TGTGCCAGCAGCCAAGGCGGGGGGATGACAGATACGCAGTATTTT
CDR3aa: CASSQGGGMTDTQYF

j_gene: TRBJ2-1
v_gene: TRBV7-9
d_gene: .
abundance: few
CDR3nt: TGTGCCAGCTCAAAGAGGGATCATGAGCAGTTCTTC
CDR3aa: CASSKRDHEQFF

j_gene: TRBJ2-3
v_gene: TRBV7-9
d_gene: .
abundance: .
CDR3nt: TGTGCCAGCAGCCCAAGGGGGGCAGGGACCACAGATACGCCGTATTTT
CDR3aa: CASSPRGAGTTDTPYF

j_gene: TRBJ2-3
v_gene: TRBV12-3/TRBV12-4
d_gene: .
abundance: .
CDR3nt: TGTGCCAGCAGTACGATGGGGATTGCAGATACGCAGTATTTT
CDR3aa: CASSTMGIADTQYF

j_gene: TRBJ2-7
v_gene: TRBV7-9
d_gene: TRBD2
abundance: .
CDR3nt: TGTGCCAGCAGTTTTAGCGGGGCCCCGTACGAGCAGTACTTC
CDR3aa: CASSFSGAPYEQYF

j_gene: TRBJ2-3
v_gene: TRBV28
d_gene: .
abundance: .
CDR3nt: TGTGCCAGCACCCTTAGGTGGGGCACAGATACGCAGTATTTT
CDR3aa: CASTLRWGTDTQYF

j_gene: TRBJ2-5
v_gene: TRBV30
d_gene: TRBD2
abundance: .
CDR3nt: TGTGCCTGGAGCGGGACTAGCAGCCTTACGACCCAGTACTTC
CDR3aa: CAWSGTSSLTTQYF

j_gene: TRBJ2-2
v_gene: TRBV12-3/TRBV12-4
d_gene: .
abundance: .
CDR3nt: TGTGCCAGCATTCACTGGGACGGCCGGAGAGATCGAGGGGAGCTGTTTTTT
CDR3aa: CASIHWDGRRDRGELFF

j_gene: TRBJ2-2
v_gene: TRBV7-9
d_gene: TRBD1
abundance: .
CDR3nt: TGTGCCAGCAGCGGACAGGGCGAGACCGGGGAGCGGTTTTTT
CDR3aa: CASSGQGETGERFF

j_gene: TRBJ2-7
v_gene: TRBV6-5
d_gene: TRBD2
abundance: .
CDR3nt: TGTGCCAGCAGTCCCAGTAGCGGGGGGGCACACGAGCAGTACTTC
CDR3aa: CASSPSSGGAHEQYF

j_gene: TRBJ2-3
v_gene: TRBV7-9
d_gene: .
abundance: few
CDR3nt: TGTGCCAGCAGCTTAGACAGCGGGACAGATACGCAGTATTTT
CDR3aa: CASSLDSGTDTQYF

j_gene: TRBJ2-7
v_gene: TRBV6-2/TRBV6-3
d_gene: .
abundance: few
CDR3nt: TGTGCCAGCACGGCAGGGTCCTACGAGCAGTACTTC
CDR3aa: CASTAGSYEQYF

j_gene: TRBJ2-7
v_gene: TRBV3-1
d_gene: TRBD2
abundance: few
CDR3nt: TGTGCCAGCAGCCAAGGTGAAGGGGAGGGCTCGAGGGAGCAGTACTTC
CDR3aa: CASSQGEGEGSREQYF

j_gene: TRBJ1-2
v_gene: TRBV27
d_gene: .
abundance: .
CDR3nt: TGTGCCAGCAGTTTTAGCCCCACAGACCTGGGGGGGGGCTACACCTTC
CDR3aa: CASSFSPTDLGGGYTF

j_gene: TRBJ2-5
v_gene: TRBV9
d_gene: .
abundance: once
CDR3nt: TGTGCCAGCAGCGCCGGCCGGGCCCAGGGAATGGCAGAGACCCAGTACTTC
CDR3aa: CASSAGRAQGMAETQYF

j_gene: TRBJ2-7
v_gene: TRBV5-1
d_gene: TRBD1
abundance: few
CDR3nt: TGCGCCAGCAGCTTTACAGGGGGTTTCCACGAGCAGTACTTC
CDR3aa: CASSFTGGFHEQYF

j_gene: TRBJ2-1
v_gene: TRBV5-1
d_gene: TRBD1
abundance: few
CDR3nt: TGCGCCAGCAGCTACGGGACAGGGCTCGGAGGTGAGCAGTTCTTC
CDR3aa: CASSYGTGLGGEQFF

j_gene: TRBJ2-5
v_gene: TRBV7-8
d_gene: .
abundance: once
CDR3nt: TGTGCCAGCAGCCTGAGCCGGGTTGGAGGGGAGACCCAGTACTTC
CDR3aa: CASSLSRVGGETQYF

j_gene: TRBJ2-5
v_gene: TRBV25-1
d_gene: .
abundance: .
CDR3nt: TGTGCCAGCAGTGAATATCGCGAGACCCAGTACTTC
CDR3aa: CASSEYRETQYF

j_gene: TRBJ2-1
v_gene: TRBV27
d_gene: .
abundance: .
CDR3nt: TGTGCCAGCAGTTTATCTTCCGGCAGGGTCGAAGAGCAGTTCTTC
CDR3aa: CASSLSSGRVEEQFF

j_gene: TRBJ2-1
v_gene: TRBV5-6
d_gene: .
abundance: few
CDR3nt: TGTGCCAGCAGCCTATCTGGGAGAGGGGCTGAGCAGTTCTTC
CDR3aa: CASSLSGRGAEQFF

j_gene: TRBJ2-7
v_gene: TRBV29-1
d_gene: .
abundance: .
CDR3nt: TGCAGCGTGAGGGGGGGCCGGACTTACGAGCAGTACTTC
CDR3aa: CSVRGGRTYEQYF

j_gene: TRBJ2-7
v_gene: TRBV7-6
d_gene: TRBD1
abundance: few
CDR3nt: TGTGCCAGCAGTTTAACCGGGACAGGGTTCTACGAGCAGTACTTC
CDR3aa: CASSLTGTGFYEQYF

j_gene: TRBJ2-5
v_gene: TRBV29-1
d_gene: .
abundance: few
CDR3nt: TGCAGCGTTGAAGTAAGAGGACTCCAAGAGACCCAGTACTTC
CDR3aa: CSVEVRGLQETQYF

j_gene: TRBJ1-1
v_gene: TRBV7-9
d_gene: .
abundance: .
CDR3nt: TGTGCCAGCAGCTTAGAAAGGCTGAAGGTCACTGAAGCTTTCTTT
CDR3aa: CASSLERLKVTEAFF

j_gene: TRBJ2-3
v_gene: TRBV6-1
d_gene: .
abundance: many
CDR3nt: TGTGCCAGTTCATGGGAGCGAGACGCAGATACGCAGTATTTT
CDR3aa: CASSWERDADTQYF

j_gene: TRBJ2-7
v_gene: TRBV5-1
d_gene: .
abundance: .
CDR3nt: TGCGCCAGCAGCTTGTTAAGAGTCGAGGGCCCCACAGCTCTGGCTGAGCAGTACTTC
CDR3aa: CASSLLRVEGPTALAEQYF

j_gene: TRBJ1-5
v_gene: TRBV6-1
d_gene: .
abundance: once
CDR3nt: TGTGCCAGCAGTGGGACGACGCCACTAGGGAACCAGCCCCAGCATTTT
CDR3aa: CASSGTTPLGNQPQHF

j_gene: TRBJ1-2
v_gene: TRBV9
d_gene: TRBD1
abundance: many
CDR3nt: TGTGCCAGCACCTCACAGGGGAGTGGCTACACCTTC
CDR3aa: CASTSQGSGYTF

j_gene: TRBJ2-1
v_gene: TRBV7-9
d_gene: TRBD2
abundance: .
CDR3nt: TGTGCCAGCAGCTTACCTAGCGGGGGACTGAAACGGAACAATGAGCAGTTCTTC
CDR3aa: CASSLPSGGLKRNNEQFF

j_gene: TRBJ2-1
v_gene: TRBV7-3
d_gene: TRBD2
abundance: .
CDR3nt: TGTGCCAGCAGCTTAACGGCGGGGGAGGCCTACAATGAGCAGTTCTTC
CDR3aa: CASSLTAGEAYNEQFF

j_gene: TRBJ2-5
v_gene: TRBV7-7
d_gene: TRBD2
abundance: .
CDR3nt: TGTGCTAGCAGCCACCGACTAGCGGGGGGGCGAGAGACCCAGTACTTC
CDR3aa: CASSHRLAGGRETQYF

j_gene: TRBJ2-3
v_gene: TRBV13
d_gene: .
abundance: once
CDR3nt: TGTGCCAGCAGCTTTAGCGGAGATAGCACAGATACGCAGTATTTT
CDR3aa: CASSFSGDSTDTQYF

j_gene: TRBJ1-2
v_gene: TRBV5-1
d_gene: .
abundance: .
CDR3nt: TGCGCCAGCAGCTTGGACAGGGCGGGCTATGGCTACACCTTC
CDR3aa: CASSLDRAGYGYTF

j_gene: TRBJ2-7
v_gene: TRBV4-1
d_gene: .
abundance: .
CDR3nt: TGCGCCAGCAGCCCGACCACACCAGGGGACGAGCAGTACTTC
CDR3aa: CASSPTTPGDEQYF

j_gene: TRBJ2-1
v_gene: TRBV12-3/TRBV12-4
d_gene: TRBD2
abundance: few
CDR3nt: TGTGCCAGCAGTTTTCTAGCGGGGGAGGTCGATGAGCAGTTCTTC
CDR3aa: CASSFLAGEVDEQFF

j_gene: TRBJ1-6
v_gene: TRBV4-3
d_gene: TRBD1
abundance: few
CDR3nt: TGCGCCAGCAGCCCCCGGACAGGGGGCGATTCACCCCTCCACTTT
CDR3aa: CASSPRTGGDSPLHF

j_gene: TRBJ2-3
v_gene: TRBV7-3
d_gene: .
abundance: .
CDR3nt: TGTGCCAGCAGCTTACAGGGTATGGCAGATACGCAGTATTTT
CDR3aa: CASSLQGMADTQYF

j_gene: TRBJ1-1
v_gene: TRBV4-2
d_gene: .
abundance: .
CDR3nt: TGTGCCAGCAGCCGCGTCGGACAGAGTACTGAAGCTTTCTTT
CDR3aa: CASSRVGQSTEAFF

j_gene: TRBJ2-1
v_gene: TRBV4-3
d_gene: .
abundance: .
CDR3nt: TGCGCCAGCAGCCAAAAATTTACTAGCTACTATGAGCAGTTCTTC
CDR3aa: CASSQKFTSYYEQFF

j_gene: TRBJ2-3
v_gene: TRBV7-2
d_gene: .
abundance: .
CDR3nt: TGTGCCAGCAGCCGGGAGTTAGGGGGCCGTGGCACAGATACGCAGTATTTT
CDR3aa: CASSRELGGRGTDTQYF

j_gene: TRBJ2-7
v_gene: TRBV4-1
d_gene: .
abundance: .
CDR3nt: TGCGCCAGCAGCCAAGAATCCCCGGGCTACGAGCAGTACTTC
CDR3aa: CASSQESPGYEQYF

j_gene: TRBJ1-2
v_gene: TRBV7-9
d_gene: TRBD1
abundance: .
CDR3nt: TGTGCCAGCGGCAAAGGGGGGACAGTGTATGGCTACACCTTC
CDR3aa: CASGKGGTVYGYTF

j_gene: TRBJ2-7
v_gene: TRBV11-2
d_gene: .
abundance: .
CDR3nt: TGTGCCAGCAGTCCGGAGGCTTCCTACGAGCAGTACTTC
CDR3aa: CASSPEASYEQYF

j_gene: TRBJ2-5
v_gene: TRBV4-2
d_gene: TRBD2
abundance: few
CDR3nt: TGTGCCAGCAGCCAAGAGACTAGCGGGGGGGCCGTCCAAGAGACCCAGTACTTC
CDR3aa: CASSQETSGGAVQETQYF

j_gene: TRBJ2-1
v_gene: TRBV20-1
d_gene: TRBD2
abundance: .
CDR3nt: TGCAGTGCTAGAGGAGGACTAGCGGGAGTAAATGAGCAGTTCTTC
CDR3aa: CSARGGLAGVNEQFF

j_gene: TRBJ2-7
v_gene: TRBV10-3
d_gene: .
abundance: .
CDR3nt: TGTGCCATCAGAGGGAAATACGAGCAGTACTTC
CDR3aa: CAIRGKYEQYF

j_gene: TRBJ2-7
v_gene: TRBV9
d_gene: .
abundance: .
CDR3nt: TGTGCCAGCAGCCCGGACACGAACTCCTACGAGCAGTACTTC
CDR3aa: CASSPDTNSYEQYF

j_gene: TRBJ2-7
v_gene: TRBV7-2
d_gene: TRBD1
abundance: .
CDR3nt: TGTGCCAGCAGCTTAGCAGGGACAGACTATTACGAGCAGTACTTC
CDR3aa: CASSLAGTDYYEQYF

j_gene: TRBJ1-5
v_gene: TRBV18
d_gene: TRBD1
abundance: .
CDR3nt: TGTGCCAGCTCAGCGCGGGGGGACAGGGGCGATCAGCCCCAGCATTTT
CDR3aa: CASSARGDRGDQPQHF

j_gene: TRBJ2-1
v_gene: TRBV9
d_gene: TRBD1
abundance: few
CDR3nt: TGTGCCAGCAGTTCTCTGGGGCAGGGGGTCAGCAATGAGCAGTTCTTC
CDR3aa: CASSSLGQGVSNEQFF

j_gene: TRBJ2-4
v_gene: TRBV12-3/TRBV12-4
d_gene: TRBD1
abundance: .
CDR3nt: TGTGCCAGCAGTTGGGGACAGGGGCCCAAAAACATTCAGTACTTC
CDR3aa: CASSWGQGPKNIQYF

j_gene: TRBJ2-5
v_gene: TRBV4-2
d_gene: .
abundance: .
CDR3nt: TGTGCCAGCAGCCAAGATAGCAGCGGAGGTTCTCAAGAGACCCAGTACTTC
CDR3aa: CASSQDSSGGSQETQYF

j_gene: TRBJ2-3
v_gene: TRBV6-2/TRBV6-3
d_gene: .
abundance: few
CDR3nt: TGTGCCAGCAGTTACCCCAGGAGGGGGCGAGCAGATACGCAGTATTTT
CDR3aa: CASSYPRRGRADTQYF

j_gene: TRBJ2-6
v_gene: TRBV6-5
d_gene: .
abundance: few
CDR3nt: TGTGCCAGCAGCACGTTTCCTGGGGCCAACGTCCTGACTTTC
CDR3aa: CASSTFPGANVLTF

j_gene: TRBJ2-5
v_gene: TRBV15
d_gene: .
abundance: few
CDR3nt: TGTGCCACCAGCAGAGATAGCCGATGGGAGACCCAGTACTTC
CDR3aa: CATSRDSRWETQYF

j_gene: TRBJ1-4
v_gene: TRBV20-1
d_gene: .
abundance: few
CDR3nt: TGCAGTGCTCGACACGCAACTAATGAAAAACTGTTTTTT
CDR3aa: CSARHATNEKLFF